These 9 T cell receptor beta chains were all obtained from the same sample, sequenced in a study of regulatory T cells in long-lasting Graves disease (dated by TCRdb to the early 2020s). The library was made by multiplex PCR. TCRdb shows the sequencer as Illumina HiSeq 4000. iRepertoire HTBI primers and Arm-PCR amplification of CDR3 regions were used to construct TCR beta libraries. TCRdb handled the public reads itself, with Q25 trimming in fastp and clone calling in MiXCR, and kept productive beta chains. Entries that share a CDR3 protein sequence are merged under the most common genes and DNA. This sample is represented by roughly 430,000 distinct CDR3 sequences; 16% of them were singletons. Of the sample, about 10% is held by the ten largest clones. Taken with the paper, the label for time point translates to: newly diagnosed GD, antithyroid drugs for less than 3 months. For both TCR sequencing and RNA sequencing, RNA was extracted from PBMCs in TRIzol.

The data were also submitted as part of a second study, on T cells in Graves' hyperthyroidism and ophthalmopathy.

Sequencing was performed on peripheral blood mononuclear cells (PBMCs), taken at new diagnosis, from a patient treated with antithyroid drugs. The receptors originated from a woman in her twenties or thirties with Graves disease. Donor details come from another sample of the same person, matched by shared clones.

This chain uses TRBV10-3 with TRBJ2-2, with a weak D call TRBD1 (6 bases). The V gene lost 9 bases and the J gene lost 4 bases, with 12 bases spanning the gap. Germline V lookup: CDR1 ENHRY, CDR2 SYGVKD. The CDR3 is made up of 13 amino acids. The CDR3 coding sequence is TGTGCCATACAAGGACAGATCACCGGGGAGCTGTTTTTT. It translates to CAIQGQITGELFF.

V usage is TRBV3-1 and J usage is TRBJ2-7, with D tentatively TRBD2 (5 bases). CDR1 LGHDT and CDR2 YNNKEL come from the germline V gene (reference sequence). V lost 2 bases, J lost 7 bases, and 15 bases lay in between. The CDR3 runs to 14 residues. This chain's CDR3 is CASSQFRGSEEQYF. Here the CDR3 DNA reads TGTGCCAGCAGCCAATTTAGAGGGAGTGAGGAGCAGTACTTC.

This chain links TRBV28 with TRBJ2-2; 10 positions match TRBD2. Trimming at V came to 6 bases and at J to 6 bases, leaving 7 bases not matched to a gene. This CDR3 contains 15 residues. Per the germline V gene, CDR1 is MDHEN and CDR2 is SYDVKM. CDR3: CASRTLAGEAGELFF. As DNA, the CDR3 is TGTGCCAGCAGGACGCTAGCGGGAGAGGCCGGGGAGCTGTTTTTT.

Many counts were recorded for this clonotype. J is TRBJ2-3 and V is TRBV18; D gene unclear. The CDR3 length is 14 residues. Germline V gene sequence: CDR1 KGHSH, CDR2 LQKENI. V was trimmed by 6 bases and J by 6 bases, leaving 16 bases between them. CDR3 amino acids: CASSPAVGLDTQYF. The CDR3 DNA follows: TGTGCCAGCTCCCCGGCAGTGGGTTTGGATACGCAGTATTTT.

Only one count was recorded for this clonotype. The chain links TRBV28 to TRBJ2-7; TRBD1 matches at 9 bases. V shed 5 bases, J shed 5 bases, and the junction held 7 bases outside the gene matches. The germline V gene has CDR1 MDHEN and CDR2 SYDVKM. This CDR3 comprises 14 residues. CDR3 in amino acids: CASSITGTGNEQYF. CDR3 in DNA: TGTGCCAGCAGTATCACCGGGACAGGGAACGAGCAGTACTTC.

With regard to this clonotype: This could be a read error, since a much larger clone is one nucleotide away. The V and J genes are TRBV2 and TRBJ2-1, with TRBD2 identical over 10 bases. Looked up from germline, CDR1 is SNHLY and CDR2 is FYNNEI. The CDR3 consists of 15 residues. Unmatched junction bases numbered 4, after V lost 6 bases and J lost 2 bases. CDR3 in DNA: TGTGCCAGCAGGTTACTAGCGGGAACCTACAATGAGCAGTTCTTC. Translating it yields CASRLLAGTYNEQFF.

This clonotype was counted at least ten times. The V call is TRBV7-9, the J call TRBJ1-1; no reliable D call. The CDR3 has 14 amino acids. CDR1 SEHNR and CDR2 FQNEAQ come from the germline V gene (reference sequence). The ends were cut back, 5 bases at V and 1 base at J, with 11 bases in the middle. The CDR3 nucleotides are TGTGCCAGCAGCGCCGCTCGAGGGAACACTGAAGCTTTCTTT. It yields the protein CASSAARGNTEAFF.

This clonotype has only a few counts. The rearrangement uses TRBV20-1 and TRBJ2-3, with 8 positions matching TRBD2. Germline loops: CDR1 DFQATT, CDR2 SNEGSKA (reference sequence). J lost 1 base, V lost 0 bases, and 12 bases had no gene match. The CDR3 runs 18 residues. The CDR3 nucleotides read TGCAGTGCTAGAGATCGAGAAGGGGCGGGAGGCGGCACAGATACGCAGTATTTT. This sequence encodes CSARDREGAGGGTDTQYF.

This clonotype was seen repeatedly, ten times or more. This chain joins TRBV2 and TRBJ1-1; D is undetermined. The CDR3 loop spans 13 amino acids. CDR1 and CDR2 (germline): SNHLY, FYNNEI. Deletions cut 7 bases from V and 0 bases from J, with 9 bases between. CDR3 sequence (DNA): TGTGCCAGCAAGGCGGATATGAACACTGAAGCTTTCTTT. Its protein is CASKADMNTEAFF.